A selection of T cell receptor beta chains follows, all from one sample in a study of monozygotic twins with inflammatory bowel disease. Reanalyzing the 5' RACE reads, TCRdb keeps one entry per CDR3 protein, without DNA. The sample includes around 230,000 distinct CDR3 sequences. The source material was blood. All receptors come from a human donor with ulcerative colitis or Crohn's disease, or a healthy co-twin of an affected twin (not recorded which). The CDR3 runs from the conserved cysteine through the conserved F or W.

V gene	J gene	CDR3 protein
TRBV5-1	TRBJ2-5	CASSLAGRTGDQETQYF
TRBV7-9	TRBJ1-5	CASSLGGQPQHF
TRBV29-1	TRBJ2-7	CSVEGSGGREYEQYF
TRBV5-6	TRBJ1-2	CASSRRTGRSDRYTF
TRBV5-5	TRBJ1-1	CASSLLGGLAFF
TRBV12-3/TRBV12-4	TRBJ1-5	CASSLQNQPQHF
TRBV5-1	TRBJ2-4	CASSLVENLAKNIQYF
TRBV19	TRBJ1-1	CATTREVEAFF
TRBV12-3/TRBV12-4	TRBJ1-1	CASSPTRTNTEAFF
TRBV19	TRBJ1-1	CASSLEVGTYTEAFF
TRBV6-1	TRBJ1-4	CASSIRDTQATNEKLFF
TRBV20-1	TRBJ2-5	CSARDLLRGAQETQYF
TRBV5-1	TRBJ2-1	CASSLPGLAAKDNEQFF
TRBV27	TRBJ2-2	CASRSKGNTGELFF
TRBV2	TRBJ1-5	CASNSAQGAVEPQHF
TRBV9	TRBJ2-3	CASSVVMTDTQYF
TRBV19	TRBJ2-3	CASRDRGADMQYF
TRBV29-1	TRBJ2-6	CSVEHPNPSGANVLTF
TRBV7-8	TRBJ1-5	CASSLQGNQPQHF
TRBV7-3	TRBJ2-7	CASSLTTGRGYEQYF
TRBV7-9	TRBJ1-5	CASSLSDSTSQHF
TRBV6-5	TRBJ2-7	CASSYDVKQYF
TRBV20-1	TRBJ1-1	CSAQGVGNTEAFF
TRBV5-1	TRBJ2-3	CASMEGSLDTQYF
TRBV18	TRBJ1-2	CASSPPYFRAPGYTF
TRBV6-6	TRBJ1-1	CACWTGEDTEAFF
TRBV7-9	TRBJ1-4	CASSLQAMGGLFF
TRBV6-5	TRBJ2-2	CASSYGVGTVDPGELFF
TRBV5-1	TRBJ2-2	CASSLVLADTGELFF
TRBV7-2	TRBJ1-4	CASSFMGTGVEKLFF